Below, 11 T cell receptor beta chains from the same sample are listed, as sequenced in a study of patients and donors after allogeneic stem cell transplantation. TCRdb used MiXCR to reprocess the RT-PCR reads, holding one entry per CDR3 protein. The sample contains under 200,000 distinct CDR3 sequences, over 25% of which appear only once. What was sequenced was blood, either unsorted or a sorted T cell fraction (not recorded which). All receptors derive from a human donor who was either an allogeneic HSCT recipient or a stem cell or donor lymphocyte infusion donor (not recorded which). It is not recorded whose cells these are; they may come from a transplant donor.

This rearrangement joins TRBV6-5 to TRBJ2-7, with 8 bases lining up with TRBD1. Trimming removed 5 bases from V and 6 bases from J; junction bases left unmatched: 9. Looked up from germline, CDR1 is MNHEY and CDR2 is SVGAGI. CDR3 length: 14 residues. In DNA, the CDR3 is TGTGCCAGCAGTGAGACAGGGGTGACTTCCGAGCAGTACTTC. This translates into CASSETGVTSEQYF.

This clonotype was seen ten or more times. The V gene is TRBV28, the J gene TRBJ1-1; tentatively, D is TRBD1 (5 bases). Per germline, CDR1 MDHEN and CDR2 SYDVKM. The CDR3 is 13 residues long. V was cut by 7 bases and J by 11 bases, with 20 bases left in between. This CDR3 reads CASTMSGRGDAFF. CDR3 nucleotide sequence: TGTGCCAGCACTATGTCAGGGAGGGGTGACGCTTTCTTT. The complete variable domain, with remaining parts taken from reference TRBV28 and TRBJ1-1, reads DVKVTQSSRYLVKRTGEKVFLECVQDMDHENMFWYRQDPGLGLRLIYFSYDVKMKEKGDIPEGYSVSREKKERFSLILESASTNQTSMYLCASTMSGRGDAFFGQGTRLTVV.

This clonotype occurred a few times. The CDR3 sequence: CSAQDNNQPQHF. The CDR3 DNA sequence: TGCAGTGCCCAGGACAACAATCAGCCCCAGCATTTT. The rearrangement uses TRBV20-1 and TRBJ1-5; D perhaps matches TRBD1 (5 bases). This CDR3 contains 12 residues. Germline V lookup: CDR1 DFQATT, CDR2 SNEGSKA (reference sequence). The V end was cut by 6 bases, the J end by 3 bases, with 9 bases between.

This clonotype was counted a few times. The chain joins TRBV3-1 to TRBJ2-5, with 7 bases fitting TRBD2. This CDR3 has 16 residues. The V segment lost 0 bases and the J segment 2 bases; nucleotides outside the gene matches: 6. Germline V gene lookup returns CDR1 LGHDT and CDR2 YNNKEL (reference sequence). The CDR3 sequence: CASSQDRASGQETQYF. In nucleotides, the CDR3 is TGTGCCAGCAGCCAAGATAGGGCTAGCGGACAAGAGACCCAGTACTTC.

The CDR3 sequence is CASKLAGVYNEQFF. The DNA for the CDR3 is TGTGCCAGCAAGCTAGCGGGAGTTTACAATGAGCAGTTCTTC. The V call is TRBV7-9, the J call TRBJ2-1, with 10 bases identical to TRBD2. CDR3 length: 14 amino acids. Germline V lookup: CDR1 SEHNR, CDR2 FQNEAQ (reference sequence). Germline trimming cut 7 bases from V and 4 bases from J; bases unmatched to any gene: 4. The full variable domain, with the rest looked up from reference TRBV7-9 and TRBJ2-1, is DTGVSQNPRHKITKRGQNVTFRCDPISEHNRLYWYRQTLGQGPEFLTYFQNEAQLEKSRLLSDRFSAERPKGSFSTLEIQRTEQGDSAMYLCASKLAGVYNEQFFGPGTRLTVL.

This clonotype was detected once. V usage is TRBV3-1 and J usage is TRBJ2-3; perhaps D is TRBD1 or TRBD2 (5 bases each). The length of the CDR3 is 13 residues. The germline V gene encodes CDR1 LGHDT and CDR2 YNNKEL (reference sequence). V shed 4 bases and J shed 11 bases, with 16 bases lying between them. The CDR3 spells CASSPKHGDRQYF. The DNA for the CDR3 is TGTGCCAGCAGCCCTAAACACGGGGACCGGCAGTATTTT.

In this sample, this clonotype turned up a few times. The chain carries TRBV6-2 or TRBV6-3 and TRBJ1-5; D is ambiguous. V was trimmed by 2 bases and J by 2 bases, leaving 10 bases between them. This CDR3 region has 15 residues. The germline gives CDR1 MNHEY, CDR2 SVGEGT. This CDR3 is CASSYARLGNQPQHF. In nucleotides, the CDR3 is TGTGCCAGCAGTTACGCGCGGCTTGGCAATCAGCCCCAGCATTTT.

The chain has TRBV29-1 and TRBJ2-3; D uncertain. Germline V gene data show CDR1 as SQVTM and CDR2 as ANQGSEA. The CDR3 is 13 amino acids. Trimming removed 2 bases at V and 0 bases at J, with 6 bases between. CDR3 DNA sequence: TGCAGCGTTGAAAAGCCCAGCACAGATACGCAGTATTTT. Protein product: CSVEKPSTDTQYF.

This rearrangement joins TRBV24-1 to TRBJ2-5, with D possibly matching TRBD1 (6 bases). CDR3 length equals 17 residues. Trimming removed 3 bases from V and 5 bases from J, with 21 bases in between. CDR1 and CDR2 (germline): KGHDR, SFDVKD. The CDR3 spells CATSDPRGPTGRETQYF. The DNA of the CDR3 is TGTGCCACCAGTGATCCCCGCGGTCCGACAGGCCGGGAGACCCAGTACTTC.

This clonotype came up once. The genes are TRBV7-9 and TRBJ2-3; D is tentatively TRBD1 or TRBD2 (6 bases each). V lost 5 bases and J lost 1, with 16 bases in between. The germline V gene encodes CDR1 SEHNR and CDR2 FQNEAQ (reference sequence). This CDR3 contains 16 residues. CDR3 in DNA: TGTGCCAGCAGCCCGAGAGGGGGAGGCCGCACAGATACGCAGTATTTT. It specifies CASSPRGGGRTDTQYF.

This clonotype has a handful of counts. The chain uses TRBV19 and TRBJ1-1, with D uncertain. Deletions cut 1 base from V and 0 bases from J, with 12 bases between. CDR1 is LNHDA and CDR2 is SQIVND in the germline V gene (reference sequence). The CDR3 is made up of 16 amino acids. The CDR3 coding sequence is TGTGCCAGTAGTATAGGTGACTGGGCAATGAACACTGAAGCTTTCTTT. Translated, it gives CASSIGDWAMNTEAFF.